The clone carrying this T cell receptor beta chain was seen at least ten times. The data were obtained in a study of T-cell reconstitution after alpha-beta-depleted transplantation in children. Unique molecular identifiers were incorporated during preparation of the TCRbeta library. TCRdb passed the PCR reads through MiXCR, listing each CDR3 protein once. The table includes fewer than 750,000 distinct CDR3 sequences, roughly 24% detected once. V lost 2 bases, J lost 3 bases, and 11 bases lay in between. The CDR3 has 14 residues. CDR1 and CDR2 from the germline V gene are SQVTM and ANQGSEA. This chain connects TRBV29-1 to TRBJ2-1, with D perhaps TRBD2 (5 bases). The receptor's source is a boy in the first two years of life who had a stem cell transplant for acute myeloid leukemia, so the T cells may come from the graft donor. The sample in question was PBMCs, mostly from graft donor cells, obtained 360 days after TCRalphabeta/CD19-depleted stem cell transplant. The CDR3 region has the DNA TGCAGCGTTGAACACTGGGAGCACTACAATGAGCAGTTCTTC. Translation gives CSVEHWEHYNEQFF.